The entry that follows covers one T cell receptor beta chain sequence. The germline V and J ends were trimmed by 3 bases and 9 bases, with 18 bases remaining between them. CDR1 is MNHNS and CDR2 is SASEGT in the germline V gene. The length of the CDR3 is 16 residues. The sample belongs to a study of blood T cell repertoires in COVID-19. In the study overall: Nucleic acid was either cDNA or gDNA, and it came from T cells, B-cell-depleted T cells, or PBMCs.

Using immunoSEQ multiplex PCR, the repertoire was profiled, and TCRdb retains in-frame clones only, with some absent. Of about 140,000 clones listed, 75% to 90% are singletons. This sequence joins TRBV6-1 and TRBJ1-6, with unresolved D. The material sequenced was peripheral blood. The receptor's source is a woman aged 45-65 years with acute or convalescent COVID-19. CDR3 residues: CASSDPEVAAGSPLHF. In DNA form, the CDR3 reads TGTGCCAGCAGTGATCCCGAGGTGGCGGCTGGTTCACCCCTCCACTTT.